The clone carrying this T cell receptor beta chain was detected only a few times. The source of the sample is a study of blood T cell repertoires in COVID-19. The overall study: Researchers got acute and convalescent COVID-19 samples from the United States, Italy and Spain.

The CDR3 length is 12 residues. Trimming stripped 7 bases from V and 6 bases from J, with 10 bases between. CDR1 and CDR2 (germline): LNHDA, SQIVND (reference sequence). Original handling: For nucleated cells, counts were estimated from reference gene primer amplification. The data were produced by immunoSEQ multiplex PCR, yet TCRdb's version contains in-frame clones alone and is incomplete. That table supplies the V and J calls and clone size; D and trimming were determined from the DNA. The repertoire holds 150,000 to 200,000 clones, 70% to 80% seen once, with approximately 13% in the top ten. This TCR came from a man aged 50 to 59 who had recovered from COVID-19. The gene calls are TRBV19 and TRBJ1-5, with D unresolved. The sequenced sample was peripheral blood. The CDR3 protein is CASTNGAQPQHF. DNA for the CDR3: TGTGCCAGTACTAACGGAGCTCAGCCCCAGCATTTT.